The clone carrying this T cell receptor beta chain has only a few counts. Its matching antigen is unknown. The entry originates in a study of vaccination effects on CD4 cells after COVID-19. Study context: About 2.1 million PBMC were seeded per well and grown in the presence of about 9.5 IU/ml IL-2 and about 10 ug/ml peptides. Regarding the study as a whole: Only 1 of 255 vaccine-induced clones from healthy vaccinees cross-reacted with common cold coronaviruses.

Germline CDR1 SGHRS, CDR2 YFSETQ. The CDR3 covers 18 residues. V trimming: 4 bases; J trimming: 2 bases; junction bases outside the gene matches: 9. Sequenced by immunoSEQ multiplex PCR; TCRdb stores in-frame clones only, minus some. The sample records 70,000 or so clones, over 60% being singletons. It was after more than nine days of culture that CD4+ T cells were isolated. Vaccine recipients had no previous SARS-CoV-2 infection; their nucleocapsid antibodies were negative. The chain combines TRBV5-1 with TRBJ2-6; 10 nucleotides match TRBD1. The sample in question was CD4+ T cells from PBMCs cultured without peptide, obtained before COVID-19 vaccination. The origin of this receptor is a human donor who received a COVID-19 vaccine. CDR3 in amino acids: CASSPRDRGSTGANVLTF. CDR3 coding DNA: TGCGCCAGCAGCCCCCGGGACAGGGGATCCACTGGGGCCAACGTCCTGACTTTC.